This TCR beta chain was captured in a study of shared clonotypes between healthy human individuals. Across the study: Donor composition was a couple of women and three men, aged 18 to 49.

General observations from the study: In contrast to clonotypes shared by all four donors, non-shared clonotypes had lower generation probabilities.

Study processing details: ImmunoSEQ sequences covered only the junction and lacked quality scores; filtering therefore differed. Sequencing was performed with immunoSEQ multiplex PCR; in TCRdb, only in-frame clones are kept and a portion is missing. D and trimming come from the DNA, and the V and J calls and clone size come from that table. This repertoire shows about 1.1 million clones, around three quarters found once; its top ten account for approximately 0.56%. The CDR3 runs to 14 residues. The germline CDR1 and CDR2 sequences are SGHNT and YYREEE (reference sequence). Trimming stripped 0 bases from V and 8 bases from J, with 12 bases between. As to this clone: Its antigen is currently unknown.

The specimen was memory CD4+ T cells from PBMCs. Specified subset: CD45RA-negative fraction. This chain joins TRBV5-4 and TRBJ2-1; D might be TRBD2 (6 bases). This TCR was sampled from a man aged 18 to 30 in good health. Some clones in this sample may be carry-over from other donors' samples. DNA for the CDR3: TGTGCCAGCAGCTTGGCTCTAGCGCAGGATGAGCAGTTCTTC. Translating it yields CASSLALAQDEQFF.